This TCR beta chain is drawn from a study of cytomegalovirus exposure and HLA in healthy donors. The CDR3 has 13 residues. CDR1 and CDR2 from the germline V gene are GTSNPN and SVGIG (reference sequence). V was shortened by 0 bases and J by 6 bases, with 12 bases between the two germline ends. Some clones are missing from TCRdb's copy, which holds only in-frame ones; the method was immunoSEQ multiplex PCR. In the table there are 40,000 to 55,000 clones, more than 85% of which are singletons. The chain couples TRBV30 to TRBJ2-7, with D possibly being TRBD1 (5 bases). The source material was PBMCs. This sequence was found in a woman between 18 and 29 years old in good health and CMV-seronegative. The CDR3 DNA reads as TGTGCCTGGAGTGTAGGCAGGGTGGGCGAGCAGTACTTC. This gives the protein CAWSVGRVGEQYF.